The 15 T cell receptor beta chains given below trace back to one sample, sequenced in a study of regulatory T cells in long-lasting Graves disease. As for time point: newly diagnosed GD, antithyroid drugs for less than 3 months. With RNA extracted from PBMCs as input, the TCR library was made. CDR3-region Arm-PCR and iRepertoire HTBI primers produced the TCR beta libraries. TCRdb called the multiplex PCR reads again in MiXCR, with one record for every CDR3 protein. Found here are over 350,000 distinct CDR3 sequences, 15% of them singletons; the top ten hold approximately 7.8%. These data were likewise used in another study, on T cells in Graves' hyperthyroidism and ophthalmopathy.

This specimen was peripheral blood mononuclear cells (PBMCs), taken at new diagnosis, from a patient treated with antithyroid drugs. These receptors were taken from a woman in her thirties or forties with Graves disease.

This clonotype appeared many times. The chain combines TRBV27 with TRBJ2-7, with 7 positions matching TRBD1. Germline-derived CDR1 and CDR2 are MNHEY and SMNVEV (reference sequence). The CDR3 is made up of 13 amino acids. Trimming removed 2 bases from V and 2 bases from J; junction bases left unmatched: 0. CDR3 loop: CASSLRGPYEQYF. The CDR3 region has the DNA TGTGCCAGCAGTTTAAGGGGGCCCTACGAGCAGTACTTC.

This clonotype was seen repeatedly, ten times or more. The rearrangement uses TRBV20-1 and TRBJ2-3; no definite D call. The germline V gene has CDR1 DFQATT and CDR2 SNEGSKA (reference sequence). Trimming removed 0 bases from V and 8 bases from J, with 18 bases in between. This CDR3 is built from 15 residues. The DNA for the CDR3 is TGCAGTGCTAGAGATCGGGCTAGGTTTGGGCCTACGCAGTATTTT. This codes for CSARDRARFGPTQYF.

This clonotype was seen at least ten times. V and J are TRBV30 and TRBJ2-3, with D unclear. Trimming stripped 1 base from V and 4 bases from J, with 9 bases between. The CDR3 sequence is 13 residues long. The germline gives CDR1 GTSNPN, CDR2 SVGIG (reference sequence). This CDR3 is CAWSGALSDTQYF. CDR3 in DNA: TGTGCCTGGAGTGGGGCTCTCTCAGATACGCAGTATTTT.

This clonotype appeared a few times. The CDR3 DNA reads TGCGCCAGCAGATTACTAGCGGGTTCCTACGAGCAGTACTTC. As protein: CASRLLAGSYEQYF. V gene TRBV5-1 combines with J gene TRBJ2-7, with 9 positions matching TRBD2. CDR3 length equals 14 residues. Germline CDR1 reads SGHRS; CDR2 reads YFSETQ. With V trimmed by 5 bases and J by 1 base, 4 bases remained unmatched.

Ten or more counts support this clonotype. The chain combines TRBV25-1 with TRBJ2-1, with D perhaps matching TRBD2 (5 bases). The CDR3 runs 19 residues. In germline, CDR1 is MGHDK, CDR2 SYGVNS. The V end lost 1 base, the J end lost 0 bases, and 19 bases lay between the germline ends. CDR3 region: CASSESYPEGWSSYNEQFF. CDR3 nucleotides: TGTGCCAGCAGTGAATCTTACCCCGAGGGCTGGAGCTCCTACAATGAGCAGTTCTTC.

The table lists this clonotype with a few counts. A much more abundant neighbour one base away suggests this may be a read error. This sequence joins TRBV12-3 or TRBV12-4 and TRBJ2-7, with TRBD2 as a possible D gene (5 bases). V lost 7 bases, J lost 7 bases, and 14 bases lay in between. This CDR3 has 12 amino acids. CDR3 amino acids: CASTIGPGEQYF. As DNA, the CDR3 is TGTGCCAGCACGATCGGCCCGGGGGAGCAGTACTTC.

In its sample, this clonotype was seen many times. This chain connects TRBV12-3 or TRBV12-4 to TRBJ1-2; D is undetermined. The length of the CDR3 is 14 residues. V was cut by 8 bases and J by 3 bases, with 16 bases left in between. The CDR3 spells CASVETGSDYGYTF. The CDR3 DNA is TGTGCCAGCGTGGAGACGGGATCGGACTATGGCTACACCTTC.

The V gene is TRBV20-1, the J gene TRBJ2-7; no reliable D call. V was cut by 6 bases and J by 6 bases, with 18 bases left in between. This CDR3 is 13 amino acids long. Germline CDR1 DFQATT, CDR2 SNEGSKA (reference sequence). The CDR3 spells CSASLEERGEQYF. As DNA, the CDR3 is TGCAGTGCCAGCCTCGAGGAGCGCGGCGAGCAGTACTTC.

This clonotype was detected a few times. This chain joins TRBV12-5 and TRBJ1-6; 7 nucleotides align to TRBD1. CDR1 and CDR2 (germline): LGHNT, FRNRAP. This CDR3 has 17 amino acids. Germline trimming cut 0 bases from V and 7 bases from J; bases unmatched to any gene: 9. CDR3 bases: TGTGCTAGTGGTTTGGTGAGGACAGGCTTTCCGAATTCACCCCTCCACTTT. Translation: CASGLVRTGFPNSPLHF.

In the case of this clonotype: A far larger clone is one nucleotide away, so this likely arose from a read error. The chain has TRBV12-3 or TRBV12-4 and TRBJ2-5, with D tentatively TRBD2 (6 bases). Trimming stripped 5 bases from V and 3 bases from J, with 13 bases between. The CDR3 extends over 14 amino acids. This CDR3 reads CASSPEWGEETQYF. The CDR3 DNA follows: TGTGCCAGCAGTCCAGAGTGGGGGGAAGAGACCCAGTACTTC.

This clonotype was seen at least ten times. The rearrangement links TRBV27 to TRBJ1-5, with 10 bases fitting TRBD1. The germline V gene encodes CDR1 MNHEY and CDR2 SMNVEV (reference sequence). The CDR3 loop spans 17 amino acids. J lost 0 bases, V lost 6 bases, and 8 bases had no gene match. CDR3 bases: TGTGCCAGCAGCCCGGGACAGGGGACTATTAGCAATCAGCCCCAGCATTTT. Translation gives CASSPGQGTISNQPQHF.

This clonotype was seen only a few times. The CDR3, as DNA: TGTGCCAGCAGTTTATCGTTTCCAGCGGGAGGGATCCAAGAGACCCAGTACTTC. Its protein is CASSLSFPAGGIQETQYF. The chain couples TRBV27 to TRBJ2-5; 10 bases align to TRBD2. This CDR3 region has 18 residues. Germline trimming cut 0 bases from V and 1 base from J; bases unmatched to any gene: 8. Per germline, CDR1 MNHEY and CDR2 SMNVEV (reference sequence).

This clonotype was recorded once. This chain uses TRBV19 with TRBJ2-3, with D unclear. This CDR3 spans 14 amino acids. The V gene's germline CDR1 is LNHDA and CDR2 SQIVND (reference sequence). V lost 7 bases, J lost 3 bases, and 14 bases lay in between. CDR3 sequence reads: CASTSLGITDTQYF. In nucleotides, the CDR3 is TGTGCCAGTACGTCGTTAGGGATTACAGATACGCAGTATTTT.

This clonotype came up many times. The chain recombines TRBV10-3 with TRBJ1-4; D is uncertain. Germline-derived CDR1 and CDR2 are ENHRY and SYGVKD. The CDR3 length is 16 residues. The ends were cut back, 0 bases at V and 0 bases at J, with 8 bases in the middle. In DNA, the CDR3 is TGTGCCATCAGTGAGTCGATGGCGGCAACTAATGAAAAACTGTTTTTT. Protein product: CAISESMAATNEKLFF.

The chain is built from TRBV5-6 and TRBJ1-4; D gene unclear. Trimming left V 0 bases short and J 5 bases short, with 8 bases between. CDR3 length equals 14 residues. Germline V gene data show CDR1 as SGHDT and CDR2 as YYEEEE. CDR3 loop: CASSLGPPNEKLFF. Here the CDR3 DNA reads TGTGCCAGCAGCTTGGGACCACCCAATGAAAAACTGTTTTTT.